This T cell receptor beta chain comes out of a study of blood T cell repertoires in COVID-19. Study-level information: T cells, B-cell-depleted T cells, or PBMCs supplied cDNA or gDNA.

Authors' methods: Nucleated cell counts were estimated from reference gene primer amplification. Assay used: immunoSEQ multiplex PCR; TCRdb lists only in-frame clones, some missing. The V and J calls and clone size come from that table; D and trimming were worked out from the DNA. In the table there are about 170,000 clones, 87% of which are singletons. Which cohort a participant joined came from the clinical history participants gave. Among Cohort 3 donors, those recovered had two negative PCRs, clearance, or symptom resolution. This clonotype was obtained from a woman between 45 and 60 years old who had recovered from COVID-19. The sequenced sample was PBMCs or T cells enriched from blood (not recorded which).

In DNA, the CDR3 is TGTGCCACCAGTGACGACAGATGGGGTTTCGGCGGCTACACCTTC. This translates into CATSDDRWGFGGYTF. The chain links TRBV24-1 to TRBJ1-2; a weak D match, TRBD1 (5 bases). Deletions cut 4 bases from V and 8 bases from J, with 19 bases between. The length of the CDR3 is 15 residues. Germline V lookup: CDR1 KGHDR, CDR2 SFDVKD.